This T cell receptor beta chain was recorded in a study of radiotherapy plus CTLA-4 blockade in lung cancer. Data came from immunoSEQ multiplex PCR; TCRdb stores just in-frame clones and leaves some out. Of fewer than 100,000 clones listed, roughly four fifths are singletons. On this clone itself: No antigen is known for it.

Germline V lookup: CDR1 MNHNS, CDR2 SASEGT. The CDR3 runs 15 residues. Unmatched junction bases numbered 9, after V lost 6 bases and J lost 5 bases. Overall study results and limits: Expansion in blood of tumor-derived TCR clones was seen after radiotherapy plus ipilimumab.

The V and J genes are TRBV6-1 and TRBJ1-3; the match to TRBD1 covers 8 bases. The TCR was taken from a human donor with non-small cell lung cancer who had stable disease on radiotherapy plus ipilimumab. The sample was peripheral blood, taken from a patient treated with radiotherapy plus ipilimumab. CDR3 bases: TGTGCCAGCAGGACGGACAGGGTGGGACGAAACACCATATATTTT. Protein: CASRTDRVGRNTIYF.